This T cell receptor beta chain is drawn from a study of blood T cell repertoires in COVID-19. Study-wide background: The origin of the acute and convalescent COVID-19 samples was the United States, Italy and Spain.

Germline CDR1 and CDR2: SGHRS and YFSETQ. CDR3 length: 15 residues. V was cut by 4 bases and J by 0 bases, with 11 bases left in between. Original handling: For nucleated cells, counts were estimated from reference gene primer amplification. Repertoires were generated with immunoSEQ multiplex PCR, while TCRdb's copy carries only in-frame clones and drops some. That table gives V, J and clone size, and the DNA gave D and trimming. The sample contains approximately 230,000 clones, 86% of which appear only once. Sequenced material: peripheral blood. J is TRBJ2-1 and V is TRBV5-1; D is undetermined. The receptor's source is a young man who had recovered from COVID-19. The CDR3, as DNA: TGCGCCAGCAGCGCTGGCTCCCTCTCCTACAATGAGCAGTTCTTC. Amino acids: CASSAGSLSYNEQFF.